One sample yielded the 30 T cell receptor beta chains listed below, sequenced in a study of T and B cells in COVID-19 patients. Each TRB amplification used roughly 220-550 ng of genomic DNA from blood. Multiplex PCR with BIOMED2 TRB-A/B primer pools amplified TRB rearrangements. MiXCR was run by TCRdb on the multiplex PCR reads, yielding one entry per CDR3 protein. The sample yields 15,000 to 20,000 distinct CDR3 sequences, roughly 36% seen once. Source material: blood. Receptor source: a human donor with active COVID-19.

This chain links TRBV5-1 with TRBJ2-5, with 9 bases fitting TRBD2. Germline trimming cut 0 bases from V and 1 base from J; bases unmatched to any gene: 1. Germline CDR1 and CDR2: SGHRS and YFSETQ. The CDR3 spans 15 residues. CDR3 in DNA: TGCGCCAGCAGCTTGGGCGGGGGGGGCCAAGAGACCCAGTACTTC. It is translated as CASSLGGGGQETQYF.

The chain is built from TRBV6-6 and TRBJ1-1; 8 bases line up with TRBD1. The CDR3 length is 13 residues. Trimming removed 7 bases from V and 5 bases from J; junction bases left unmatched: 6. CDR1 is MNHNY and CDR2 is SVGAGI in the germline V gene (reference sequence). The CDR3 nucleotides are TGTGCCAGCACACTCAGGACAGGGACTGAAGCTTTCTTT. Translated, it gives CASTLRTGTEAFF.

Written as DNA, the CDR3 is TGTGCCATCAGTGAGTCTGGCAGTAATGAAAAACTGTTTTTT. It yields the protein CAISESGSNEKLFF. The chain links TRBV10-3 to TRBJ1-4; D call uncertain. The V end lost 0 bases, the J end lost 4 bases, and 6 bases lay between the germline ends. The CDR3 totals 14 residues. Germline values: CDR1 ENHRY, CDR2 SYGVKD.

The chain is built from TRBV6-5 and TRBJ2-5; no firm D call. Germline assignment: CDR1 MNHEY and CDR2 SVGAGI. CDR3 size: 14 residues. V shed 6 bases and J shed 1 base, with 12 bases lying between them. CDR3 region: CASSLRVIQETQYF. The CDR3 DNA is TGTGCCAGCAGCCTCCGAGTAATCCAAGAGACCCAGTACTTC.

This clonotype came up once. The chain couples TRBV20-1 to TRBJ1-5, with unresolved D. CDR1 is DFQATT, CDR2 SNEGSKA, per germline (reference sequence). V gave up 1 base and J gave up 3 bases, with 10 bases separating them. The CDR3 extends over 14 amino acids. The CDR3 DNA reads as TGCAGTGCTAGAGGGGCCACCCACAATCAGCCCCAGCATTTT. Its protein product is CSARGATHNQPQHF.

V gene TRBV5-4 combines with J gene TRBJ1-1, with D possibly matching TRBD1 (6 bases). Germline CDR1 and CDR2: SGHNT and YYREEE (reference sequence). CDR3 size: 15 residues. V was pared by 4 bases and J by 5 bases, with 18 bases between. In DNA, the CDR3 is TGTGCCAGCAGCCCTAAGGGGGGGGGAAAAACTGAAGCTTTCTTT. It encodes CASSPKGGGKTEAFF.

CDR3 region: CASSFSGANVLTF. The CDR3 DNA is TGCGCCAGCAGCTTCTCTGGGGCCAACGTCCTGACTTTC. This chain links TRBV10-1 with TRBJ2-6; D gene uncertain. V was clipped by 6 bases and J by 0 bases, with 3 bases between them. The germline V gene has CDR1 WNHNN and CDR2 SYGVQD (reference sequence). The CDR3 consists of 13 residues.

The chain combines TRBV5-1 with TRBJ1-1; tentative D call: TRBD1 (6 bases). The V gene's germline CDR1 is SGHRS and CDR2 YFSETQ. The CDR3 spans 13 residues. With 6 bases removed from V and 6 bases from J, the gap between germline ends came to 15 bases. For the CDR3, the DNA is TGCGCCAGCACCACCTCACCAGGGGCTGAAGCTTTCTTT. It translates to CASTTSPGAEAFF.

Concerning this clonotype: Just one base apart from a much larger clone, this may be a read error. The genes are TRBV13 and TRBJ2-3; D gene uncertain. The V and J ends lost 4 bases and 5 bases respectively, with 7 bases between them. The germline CDR1 and CDR2 sequences are PRHDT and FYEKMQ (reference sequence). CDR3 length: 12 amino acids. CDR3 sequence reads: CASSSPGDTQYF. CDR3 DNA: TGTGCCAGCAGCTCCCCGGGAGATACGCAGTATTTT.

This chain uses TRBV7-2 with TRBJ2-7, with D possibly being TRBD1 (6 bases). Germline V gene lookup returns CDR1 SGHTA and CDR2 FQGNSA. The CDR3 extends over 13 amino acids. V was clipped by 4 bases and J by 2 bases, with 9 bases between them. The CDR3 nucleotides are TGTGCCAGCAGCTCGGACAGCGCCTACGAGCAGTACGTC. This sequence encodes CASSSDSAYEQYV.

The V call is TRBV6-5, the J call TRBJ2-1, with TRBD1 matching over 12 bases. J lost 9 bases, V lost 0 bases, and 6 bases had no gene match. This CDR3 contains 16 residues. From germline, CDR1 is MNHEY and CDR2 SVGAGI. CDR3 region: CASSYSGTGGMGEQFF. CDR3 DNA: TGTGCCAGCAGTTACTCAGGGACAGGGGGCATGGGTGAGCAGTTCTTC.

This clonotype was observed a handful of times. The rearrangement uses TRBV20-1 and TRBJ1-2; D not certain. Germline CDR1 reads DFQATT; CDR2 reads SNEGSKA (reference sequence). The CDR3 extends over 15 amino acids. Trimming pared 2 bases from V and 1 base from J, leaving 14 bases between. DNA of the CDR3: TGCAGTGCTAGAAGTGTTGCGTCTATTAACTATGGCTACACCTTC. It translates to CSARSVASINYGYTF.

As concerns this clonotype: This sequence may be a read error, since a much larger clone differs from it by one base. J is TRBJ2-3 and V is TRBV5-1; D tentatively fits TRBD1 or TRBD2 (5 bases each). In germline, CDR1 is SGHRS, CDR2 YFSETQ. The CDR3 has 16 amino acids. The CDR3 region has the DNA TGCGCCAGCGGCTTGGTTCTCGGGGCTAGCACAGATACGCAGTATTTT. This translates into CASGLVLGASTDTQYF.

By proportion, this clonotype is medium-sized. The chain recombines TRBV13 with TRBJ2-7; possible D gene TRBD2, 6 bases. V was shortened by 6 bases and J by 0 bases, with 21 bases between the two germline ends. This CDR3 has 17 amino acids. Germline V gene data show CDR1 as PRHDT and CDR2 as FYEKMQ (reference sequence). The CDR3 is CASSRTRDWFSSYEQYF. Written as DNA, the CDR3 is TGTGCCAGCAGTCGAACCCGGGACTGGTTCAGCTCCTACGAGCAGTACTTC.

This clonotype was seen a single time. This chain links TRBV4-2 with TRBJ1-5, with D possibly being TRBD1 (6 bases). Germline loops: CDR1 LGHNA, CDR2 YNFKEQ. The CDR3 is made up of 17 amino acids. V lost 1 base, J lost 1 base, and 14 bases lay in between. CDR3 sequence: CASSQGRGGGSNQPQHF. In DNA form, the CDR3 reads TGTGCCAGCAGCCAAGGTCGAGGGGGAGGAAGCAATCAGCCCCAGCATTTT.

The chain joins TRBV6-2 or TRBV6-3 to TRBJ2-7, with 10 bases identical to TRBD2. This CDR3 spans 17 amino acids. V dropped 4 bases and J dropped 3; count of bases not matched to a gene: 12. Germline values: CDR1 MNHEY, CDR2 SVGEGT. The CDR3 DNA follows: TGTGCCAGCAGTTCTCCATTGCTAGCGGGGGCCGGCTACGAGCAGTACGTC. Its translation: CASSSPLLAGAGYEQYV.

The chain combines TRBV29-1 with TRBJ1-2; the D gene is possibly TRBD1 (6 bases). The germline gives CDR1 SQVTM, CDR2 ANQGSEA. This CDR3 comprises 13 residues. Trimming left V 7 bases short and J 4 bases short, with 16 bases between. This CDR3 is CSADGGGLYGYTF. The CDR3 DNA follows: TGCAGCGCCGACGGGGGGGGGCTCTATGGCTACACCTTC.

The V call is TRBV2, the J call TRBJ2-3; D unresolved. Germline values: CDR1 SNHLY, CDR2 FYNNEI. The CDR3 extends over 18 amino acids. V was cut by 1 base and J by 0 bases, with 17 bases left in between. CDR3 sequence (DNA): TGTGCCAGCAGTGAAGGGGGTGCAGCTGACCCTAGCACAGATACGCAGTATTTT. Translated, it gives CASSEGGAADPSTDTQYF.

For this clonotype: It may be a read error: a sequence one base away is much more abundant. This chain uses TRBV27 with TRBJ2-7, with 8 nucleotides matching TRBD1. CDR3 length: 15 amino acids. Germline values: CDR1 MNHEY, CDR2 SMNVEV (reference sequence). The V gene end was trimmed by 4 bases and the J gene end by 2 bases; junction bases not matched to a gene: 7. Written as DNA, the CDR3 is TGTGCCAGCAGTTCCCCTCAGGGGGCCACCTACGAGCAGTACGTC. It encodes CASSSPQGATYEQYV.

V is TRBV20-1 and J is TRBJ1-1; unclear D gene. This CDR3 is 14 amino acids long. The germline V gene encodes CDR1 DFQATT and CDR2 SNEGSKA (reference sequence). The CDR3 here is CSTMSGSQNTEAFF. The CDR3 DNA reads TGCAGCACTATGTCGGGCAGCCAAAACACTGAAGCTTTCTTT.

Notes on this clonotype: A much larger clone lies a single base off, so this may be a read error. The chain combines TRBV6-5 with TRBJ2-1, with unresolved D. This CDR3 contains 13 residues. Germline CDR1 is MNHEY and CDR2 is SVGAGI. CDR3 region: CARSYSEQNEQFF. The CDR3, as DNA: TGTGCCAGAAGTTACTCAGAACAAAATGAGCAGTTCTTC.

The chain employs TRBV6-2 or TRBV6-3 and TRBJ1-5; perhaps TRBD1 as D (6 bases). The CDR3 is 15 amino acids. CDR1 MNHEY and CDR2 SVGEGT come from the germline V gene. V gave up 2 bases and J gave up 3 bases, with 11 bases separating them. The CDR3 DNA reads as TGTGCCAGCAGTTACATACGGGACACCAATCAGCCCCAGCATTTT. Protein product: CASSYIRDTNQPQHF.

This chain links TRBV5-3 with TRBJ2-1; a weak D match, TRBD1 (6 bases). TRBV5-3 is given ORF status, its function remaining uncertain. Trimming left V 3 bases short and J 4 bases short, with 26 bases between. The CDR3 length is 19 residues. CDR3 in amino acids: CARSSGGSQGSSGYNEQFF. The CDR3 DNA reads as TGTGCCAGAAGCTCTGGGGGTAGTCAGGGGTCGTCCGGATACAATGAGCAGTTCTTC.

V gene TRBV20-1 combines with J gene TRBJ2-1; 8 bases fit TRBD2. This CDR3 spans 14 amino acids. CDR1 and CDR2 (germline): DFQATT, SNEGSKA (reference sequence). The V gene end was trimmed by 3 bases and the J gene end by 8 bases; junction bases not matched to a gene: 9. The DNA for the CDR3 is TGCAGTGCTAGTGACAAGCGGGGGTCTGATGAGCAGTTCTTC. Amino acid sequence: CSASDKRGSDEQFF.

The V call is TRBV5-1, the J call TRBJ2-3, with 11 bases aligning to TRBD2. The CDR3 spans 16 residues. After removal of 2 bases from V and 5 bases from J, the junction contained 7 bases not matched to a gene. Germline CDR1 and CDR2: SGHRS and YFSETQ. Here the CDR3 reads CASSLGSGGAKDTQYF. The CDR3 DNA follows: TGCGCCAGCAGCTTAGGTAGCGGGGGGGCAAAAGATACGCAGTATTTT.

The chain employs TRBV6-5 and TRBJ2-7; 10 bases align to TRBD2. V shed 4 bases and J 3 bases; nucleotides not matched to a gene: 6. The CDR3 is 15 residues long. In germline, CDR1 is MNHEY, CDR2 SVGAGI. Here the CDR3 DNA reads TGTGCCAGCAGTTCTCCGGGACTAGCGAACTACGAGCAGTACGTC. Protein: CASSSPGLANYEQYV.

By its share, this clonotype is medium-sized. The rearrangement links TRBV29-1 to TRBJ2-5; 11 bases map to TRBD2. The germline V gene has CDR1 SQVTM and CDR2 ANQGSEA. Trimming at V came to 5 bases and at J to 5 bases, leaving 7 bases not matched to a gene. The CDR3 is made up of 14 amino acids. The CDR3 protein is CSVWLAGGSETQYF. Written as DNA, the CDR3 is TGCAGCGTTTGGCTAGCGGGGGGTTCTGAGACCCAGTACTTC.

In its sample, this clonotype was seen a few times. The chain is built from TRBV18 and TRBJ1-2; 8 bases align to TRBD1. After removal of 2 bases from V and 1 base from J, the junction contained 3 bases not matched to a gene. CDR3 length: 15 residues. The germline V gene encodes CDR1 KGHSH and CDR2 LQKENI. CDR3 sequence (DNA): TGTGCCAGCTCACCAACAACAGGGGGTAACTATGGCTACACCTTC. This encodes CASSPTTGGNYGYTF.

The J gene is TRBJ1-6, the V gene TRBV5-5, with D unclear. Germline-derived CDR1 and CDR2 are SGHKS and YYEKEE (reference sequence). V lost 0 bases and J lost 3, with 7 bases in between. The CDR3 is made up of 15 amino acids. CDR3 in DNA: TGTGCCAGCAGCTTGGCAGAACACTATAATTCACCCCTCCACTTT. Its translation is CASSLAEHYNSPLHF. Variable domain in full (rest from reference TRBV5-5 and TRBJ1-6): DAGVTQSPTHLIKTRGQQVTLRCSPISGHKSVSWYQQVLGQGPQFIFQYYEKEERGRGNFPDRFSARQFPNYSSELNVNALLLGDSALYLCASSLAEHYNSPLHFGNGTRLTVT.

This clonotype was seen only a few times. V is TRBV6-4 and J is TRBJ2-5, with TRBD1 identical over 11 bases. The germline gives CDR1 MRHNA, CDR2 SNTAGT. This CDR3 is built from 15 residues. V lost 5 bases and J lost 4; bases outside the gene matches: 6. The DNA for the CDR3 is TGTGCCAGCAGTTACGCGGGACAGGGGGGAGAGACCCAGTACTTC. It encodes CASSYAGQGGETQYF.